The rows below give T cell receptor beta chains drawn from one sample of a study of human T cells and chemical hapten exposure. TCRdb fed the 5' RACE reads into MiXCR, producing one record per CDR3 protein. The sample holds 100,000 to 120,000 distinct CDR3 sequences, approximately 20% seen once. The receptors come from a human donor in good health. Both conserved end residues are part of each CDR3. A D gene is named only where the DNA matches it firmly. Some rows mark clone size as missing; the rest say once, few, many or name a class of expanded clone.

V gene	clone size	D gene	J gene	CDR3 DNA	CDR3 protein
TRBV20-1	.	.	TRBJ2-7	TGCAGTGCTAGACCACAGGGCTACGAGCAGTACTTC	CSARPQGYEQYF
TRBV11-2	many	.	TRBJ1-1	TGTGCCAGCAGCCAGGAATGGGGCAGGGGCCCTGAAGCTTTCTTT	CASSQEWGRGPEAFF
TRBV12-3/TRBV12-4	few	.	TRBJ2-5	TGTGCCAGCAGTTTGTGGGCTAGCAATGGGGAAGAGACCCAGTACTTC	CASSLWASNGEETQYF
TRBV7-8	.	.	TRBJ2-2	TGTGCCAGCAGAACCGGGGGCCCCAACACCGGGGAGCTGTTTTTT	CASRTGGPNTGELFF
TRBV6-5	few	.	TRBJ1-4	TGTGCCAGCAGTTACTTGGGGGGGTCCGGGGAAAAACTGTTTTTT	CASSYLGGSGEKLFF
TRBV6-5	few	TRBD1	TRBJ1-4	TGTGCCAGCAGTTACTCTCGGCAGGGGGATGAAAAACTGTTTTTT	CASSYSRQGDEKLFF
TRBV28	.	.	TRBJ2-7	TGTGCCAGCAGCTTAGGGCGGGTAAGCTCCTACGAGCAGTACTTC	CASSLGRVSSYEQYF
TRBV6-6	.	TRBD1	TRBJ1-1	TGTGCCAGCACCCGGGACAGAAACACTGAAGCTTTCTTT	CASTRDRNTEAFF
TRBV20-1	few	.	TRBJ2-4	TGCAGTGCTGCGAGTGCTGCCAAAAACATTCAGTACTTC	CSAASAAKNIQYF
TRBV7-8	few	.	TRBJ2-1	TGTGCCAGCAGCCCGGGTAGCCGCTACAATGAGCAGTTCTTC	CASSPGSRYNEQFF
TRBV5-1	few	.	TRBJ1-1	TGCGCCAGCAGCTCCGACCCGAACACTGAAGCTTTCTTT	CASSSDPNTEAFF
TRBV11-2	.	TRBD2	TRBJ2-5	TGTGCCAGCAGCCCCGGACTAGTCCAAGAGACCCAGTACTTC	CASSPGLVQETQYF
TRBV2	few	.	TRBJ2-5	TGTGCCAGCAAACAAACGCCCCCCCAAGAGACCCAGTACTTC	CASKQTPPQETQYF
TRBV6-5	few	.	TRBJ1-1	TGTGCCAGCAGTTACTCGAGCCGGGCAGGCACTGAAGCTTTCTTT	CASSYSSRAGTEAFF
TRBV7-2	.	TRBD2	TRBJ2-2	TGTGCCAGCAGCTTCCGGCTAGCGGGAAACACCGGGGAGCTGTTTTTT	CASSFRLAGNTGELFF
TRBV14	few	.	TRBJ1-3	TGTGCCAGCAGCCAAGACTTAACAGGAAACACCATATATTTT	CASSQDLTGNTIYF
TRBV7-2	many	.	TRBJ1-5	TGTGCCAGCAGCTTAGGAGGGGGGGGTCAGCCCCAGCATTTT	CASSLGGGGQPQHF
TRBV11-1	few	.	TRBJ2-7	TGTGCCAGCAGAAACAGGTTTTCCTACGAGCAGTACTTC	CASRNRFSYEQYF
TRBV28	few	.	TRBJ1-1	TGTGCCAGCAGTTTATTAGTAGCTGAAGCTTTCTTT	CASSLLVAEAFF
TRBV9	.	.	TRBJ1-3	TGTGCCAGCAGCTCCCACCACTCTGGAAACACCATATATTTT	CASSSHHSGNTIYF
TRBV2	few	TRBD2	TRBJ2-1	TGTGCCAAAGAGCGGGAGGGCTTCAATGAGCAGTTCTTC	CAKEREGFNEQFF
TRBV29-1	few	TRBD2	TRBJ2-4	TGCAGCGTTGAATTGGGAGGGCAAGCCAAAAACATTCAGTACTTC	CSVELGGQAKNIQYF
TRBV14	once	.	TRBJ1-5	TGTGCCAGCAGCCTGACAGTCAATCAGCCCCAGCATTTT	CASSLTVNQPQHF
TRBV19	few	.	TRBJ2-4	TGTGCCAGTAGTGAAGGAGGGGGCGTCAAAAACATTCAGTACTTC	CASSEGGGVKNIQYF
TRBV29-1	.	.	TRBJ1-2	TGCAGCCCAGGGCCTGGCTACACCTTC	CSPGPGYTF
TRBV9	.	TRBD1	TRBJ2-7	TGTGCCAGCAGCGTAACAGGGGCATGGTATGAGCAGTACTTC	CASSVTGAWYEQYF
TRBV9	.	.	TRBJ2-5	TGTGCCAGCAGCGTAGCGGGAACCAACCAAGAGACCCAGTACTTC	CASSVAGTNQETQYF
TRBV7-9	.	.	TRBJ2-7	TGTGCCAGCAGCTCGGACCCCTACTACGAGCAGTACTTC	CASSSDPYYEQYF
TRBV5-1	few	TRBD1	TRBJ2-4	TGCGCCAGCAGCCCCGGGACAGACTTAGCCAAAAACATTCAGTACTTC	CASSPGTDLAKNIQYF
TRBV11-2	few	.	TRBJ2-3	TGTGCCAGCACCCCAGACAGGCCTTCAGATACGCAGTATTTT	CASTPDRPSDTQYF
TRBV28	.	.	TRBJ1-3	TGTGCCAGCAGTTTAGGCAGGGCGCTCTCTGGAAACACCATATATTTT	CASSLGRALSGNTIYF
TRBV5-1	few	.	TRBJ2-7	TGCGCCAGCAGCTTGAACGGGGGTAGCTACGAGCAGTACTTC	CASSLNGGSYEQYF
TRBV5-1	few	.	TRBJ2-7	TGCGCCAGCAGCGCAGGTAGCGGACCACTGTACTTC	CASSAGSGPLYF
TRBV6-4	.	.	TRBJ2-2	TGTGCCAGCAGTGACGGACAAAACACCGGGGAGCTGTTTTTT	CASSDGQNTGELFF
TRBV10-2	.	.	TRBJ2-7	TGCGCCAGCAGGCGGGACAGCTCCTACGAGCAGTACTTC	CASRRDSSYEQYF
TRBV7-2	few	.	TRBJ1-1	TGTGCCAGCAGCTTAGCGTGGGGTGGAGAAGCTTTCTTT	CASSLAWGGEAFF
TRBV30	.	.	TRBJ2-2	TGTGCCTGGAGGTCTCGGGCCGGCGGGGAGCTGTTTTTT	CAWRSRAGGELFF
TRBV9	few	TRBD2	TRBJ2-3	TGTGCCAGCAGCGTAACCCCTCTAGCGGGATTAACAGATACGCAGTATTTT	CASSVTPLAGLTDTQYF
TRBV28	.	.	TRBJ1-1	TGTGCCAGCAGTTTGGTCAGGGGCCCACCTGAAGCTTTCTTT	CASSLVRGPPEAFF
TRBV30	once	.	TRBJ2-7	TGTGCCTGGATGGGCGGCCCCTACGAGCAGTACTTC	CAWMGGPYEQYF
TRBV6-6	.	.	TRBJ1-2	TGTGCTCTTCATGTGGGTAACTATGGCTACACCTTC	CALHVGNYGYTF
TRBV27	.	.	TRBJ1-5	TGTGCCAGCAGTTTACTCAGGGAACCGGTTCAGCCCCAGCATTTT	CASSLLREPVQPQHF
TRBV2	.	.	TRBJ2-7	TGTGCCAGCAGACCGGGACGGGGAGCCTACGAGCAGTACTTC	CASRPGRGAYEQYF
TRBV2	few	TRBD1	TRBJ2-2	TGTGCCAGCAGCGTCCGGGACAGGGCCGGCACCGGGGAGCTGTTTTTT	CASSVRDRAGTGELFF
TRBV12-3/TRBV12-4	.	.	TRBJ1-3	TGTACCAGCAGTTCACCGTCCTCTGGAAACACCATATATTTT	CTSSSPSSGNTIYF
TRBV30	.	TRBD1	TRBJ1-2	TGTGCCTGGAGTGTATCCGGACAGGAACTCTATGGCTACACCTTC	CAWSVSGQELYGYTF
TRBV12-3/TRBV12-4	.	TRBD2	TRBJ2-3	TGTGCCAGCAGCCTGGGGGGACTAGCGGGAGAATCGCAGTATTTT	CASSLGGLAGESQYF
TRBV23-1	many	.	TRBJ2-2	TGCGCCAGCAGTCATTCGGCGGGACACCCGAAGCCAGGGGAGCTGTTTTTT	CASSHSAGHPKPGELFF
TRBV4-2	few	TRBD1	TRBJ2-7	TGTGCCAGCAGCCGAGCCGGGACAGCCTACGAGCAGTACTTC	CASSRAGTAYEQYF
TRBV2	few	.	TRBJ1-5	TGTGCCAGCAGCCGAGGCGGAGTGGCAGCTAATCAGCCCCAGCATTTT	CASSRGGVAANQPQHF
TRBV29-1	.	.	TRBJ2-2	TGCAGCTGGTTATCGTCTGGGGAGCTGTTTTTT	CSWLSSGELFF
TRBV4-1	many	.	TRBJ1-1	TGCGCCAGCAGCCCAAAAGGAAACAGGGAAGCTTTCTTT	CASSPKGNREAFF
TRBV11-2	few	TRBD1	TRBJ1-4	TGTGCCAGCAGCGGACTGACAGGGCAAGGTGAAAAACTGTTTTTT	CASSGLTGQGEKLFF
TRBV14	.	TRBD2	TRBJ2-1	TGTGCCAGCAGCCAAGTCGGCTGGGGGGGCAATGAGCAGTTCTTC	CASSQVGWGGNEQFF
TRBV12-3/TRBV12-4	few	.	TRBJ1-3	TGTGCCAGCAGTTTAGCCGCTGGGAACACCATATATTTT	CASSLAAGNTIYF
TRBV2	many	.	TRBJ2-6	TGTGCCAGCAGTGTCGGTTCTGGGGCCAACGTCCTGACTTTC	CASSVGSGANVLTF
TRBV20-1	.	.	TRBJ2-3	TGCAGTGCTCCCCGGGGCAGAGGGGGTAATTATTTT	CSAPRGRGGNYF